This paragraph reports one TCR beta chain. Here immunoSEQ multiplex PCR was the method, and the copy in TCRdb shows in-frame clones only, minus some. This table holds 50,000 to 80,000 clones, roughly 75% found once. The germline V gene has CDR1 SEHNR and CDR2 FQNEAQ (reference sequence). With 1 base removed from V and 0 bases from J, the gap between germline ends came to 13 bases. There are 16 residues in the CDR3. The data originate from a study of blood T cell repertoires in COVID-19. The rearrangement uses TRBV7-9 and TRBJ2-7, with a weak D call TRBD2 (5 bases). The sample consisted of peripheral blood. The receptor comes from a man aged 60-69 years with COVID-19, enrolled during active disease. CDR3 in amino acids: CASSLGRGRSSYEQYF. The CDR3 DNA is TGTGCCAGCAGCTTAGGCCGGGGAAGAAGCTCCTACGAGCAGTACTTC. The complete variable domain, with remaining parts taken from reference TRBV7-9 and TRBJ2-7, reads DTGVSQNPRHKITKRGQNVTFRCDPISEHNRLYWYRQTLGQGPEFLTYFQNEAQLEKSRLLSDRFSAERPKGSFSTLEIQRTEQGDSAMYLCASSLGRGRSSYEQYFGPGTRLTVT.